These 28 T cell receptor beta chains were sequenced from one sample in a study of shared clonotypes between healthy human individuals. The assay was immunoSEQ multiplex PCR, and TCRdb's table has in-frame clones only and misses some. The data contain 2 million to 3 million clones, approximately 94% of them singletons. Input material: naive CD4+ T cells from PBMCs. Subset noted: CD45RA+ positively selected. The receptor source for this set is a man in his late teens or twenties in good health. Some clones in this sample may be carry-over from other donors' samples.

Remarks on this clone: Other DNA sequences in the same sample also yield this CDR3. The chain carries TRBV7-3 and TRBJ2-3; D unresolved. V was clipped by 0 bases and J by 3 bases, with 4 bases between them. Looked up from germline, CDR1 is SGHTA and CDR2 is FQGTGA. There are 13 residues in the CDR3. CDR3 DNA: TGTGCCAGCAGCTTAACTCCGACAGATACGCAGTATTTT. It specifies CASSLTPTDTQYF.

J is TRBJ2-7 and V is TRBV7-8, with 9 bases that match TRBD2. Looked up from germline, CDR1 is SGHVS and CDR2 is FQNEAQ. The V segment lost 1 base and the J segment 2 bases; nucleotides outside the gene matches: 12. CDR3 length: 18 amino acids. The CDR3 DNA is TGTGCCAGCAGCTTAGTGCCCCGCGGGAGGGATCGAGCCTACGAGCAGTACTTC. Translating gives CASSLVPRGRDRAYEQYF.

V gene TRBV19 combines with J gene TRBJ2-6, with D perhaps being TRBD1 or TRBD2 (5 bases each). Germline CDR1 is LNHDA and CDR2 is SQIVND (reference sequence). CDR3 length: 17 amino acids. The germline V and J ends were trimmed by 4 bases and 2 bases, with 15 bases remaining between them. CDR3 coding DNA: TGTGCCAGTAGTACGCCCCTTTGGGGGACTGGGGCCAACGTCCTGACTTTC. As protein: CASSTPLWGTGANVLTF. The entire variable domain, with the rest obtained from reference TRBV19 and TRBJ2-6, is as follows: DGGITQSPKYLFRKEGQNVTLSCEQNLNHDAMYWYRQDPGQGLRLIYYSQIVNDFQKGDIAEGYSVSREKKESFPLTVTSAQKNPTAFYLCASSTPLWGTGANVLTFGAGSRLTVL.

The chain recombines TRBV7-8 with TRBJ2-1; D gene ambiguous. The V end was cut by 5 bases, the J end by 1 base, with 12 bases between. The germline V gene has CDR1 SGHVS and CDR2 FQNEAQ. CDR3 length: 15 residues. The CDR3 DNA reads as TGTGCCAGCAGCACAACTACCGAATCCTACAATGAGCAGTTCTTC. Its translation is CASSTTTESYNEQFF.

V usage is TRBV6-1 and J usage is TRBJ2-4, with 7 positions matching TRBD2. J was trimmed by 0 bases and V by 6 bases; bases with no gene match: 11. From germline, CDR1 is MNHNS and CDR2 SASEGT. The CDR3 is made up of 17 amino acids. CDR3 in amino acids: CASSETPRGVAKNIQYF. CDR3 bases: TGTGCCAGCAGCGAAACCCCCCGGGGGGTAGCCAAAAACATTCAGTACTTC.

The chain combines TRBV7-2 with TRBJ1-1; D unresolved. There are 13 residues in the CDR3. Germline CDR1 and CDR2: SGHTA and FQGNSA. Trimming shortened V by 3 bases and J by 5 bases, and 10 bases separated the two germline ends. CDR3 nucleotide sequence: TGTGCCAGCAGCTTGCGGAGTAAGACTGAAGCTTTCTTT. Translated: CASSLRSKTEAFF.

V gene TRBV21-1 combines with J gene TRBJ2-3; the table names TRBD1, a call not compared with the DNA. TRBV21-1 is recorded as a pseudogene. CDR3 length equals 17 residues. Written as DNA, the CDR3 is TGTGCCAGCAGCAAAGCGCTTGAGACAGGGGGAACAGATACGCAGTATTTT. Its protein product is CASSKALETGGTDTQYF.

The J gene is TRBJ2-3, the V gene TRBV15; D might be TRBD2 (5 bases). Trimming cost V 2 bases and J 2 bases, with 14 bases left between them. CDR3 size: 16 residues. CDR1 is LNHNV, CDR2 YYDKDF, per germline (reference sequence). The CDR3 DNA reads as TGTGCCACCAGCAGACTATTTGGGAGCCTCACAGATACGCAGTATTTT. Translation gives CATSRLFGSLTDTQYF.

The rearrangement links TRBV10-3 to TRBJ2-3; 8 nucleotides agree with TRBD2. With 6 bases clipped from V and 3 bases from J, the junction kept 11 bases outside the gene matches. The V gene's germline CDR1 is ENHRY and CDR2 SYGVKD. The CDR3 length is 16 residues. This CDR3 reads CAISYNKLAATDTQYF. The CDR3 DNA follows: TGTGCCATCAGCTACAACAAACTAGCGGCAACAGATACGCAGTATTTT.

The gene calls are TRBV5-5 and TRBJ1-3; no clear D gene. Per germline, CDR1 SGHKS and CDR2 YYEKEE (reference sequence). This CDR3 is built from 14 residues. V was pared by 1 base and J by 4 bases, with 9 bases between. The CDR3 nucleotides read TGTGCCAGCAGCTTGTTATCGGGGGGAAACACCATATATTTT. It codes for CASSLLSGGNTIYF.

This clone was found once. CDR3 amino acids: CASSRGGLGQETQYF. In DNA form, the CDR3 reads TGTGCCAGCAGCCGCGGCGGTTTGGGACAAGAGACCCAGTACTTC. V usage is TRBV7-2 and J usage is TRBJ2-5; D uncertain. This CDR3 is 15 amino acids long. V lost 5 bases and J lost 2, with 15 bases in between. Germline V gives CDR1 SGHTA, CDR2 FQGNSA.

The chain is built from TRBV9 and TRBJ2-3; D unresolved. Trimming cost V 2 bases and J 5 bases, with 15 bases left between them. There are 15 residues in the CDR3. Germline loops: CDR1 SGDLS, CDR2 YYNGEE. The CDR3 DNA reads as TGTGCCAGCAGCGTCGGCCCTGACGTTAGAGATACGCAGTATTTT. As protein: CASSVGPDVRDTQYF.

The chain couples TRBV2 to TRBJ1-5; D call uncertain. V lost 7 bases and J lost 4, with 20 bases in between. Germline loops: CDR1 SNHLY, CDR2 FYNNEI. The CDR3 length is 16 residues. This CDR3 reads CASTPPGSGDNQPQHF. The CDR3 DNA follows: TGTGCCAGCACTCCTCCAGGTTCAGGAGATAATCAGCCCCAGCATTTT.

The CDR3 DNA reads TGTGCCAGCAGCTCCGGACCGTCTGGAAACACCATATATTTT. It codes for CASSSGPSGNTIYF. The chain has TRBV6-6 and TRBJ1-3, with D unresolved. CDR3 length: 14 amino acids. Trimming took off 6 bases at V and 1 base at J, with 10 bases between the two ends. CDR1 is MNHNY, CDR2 SVGAGI, per germline (reference sequence).

This clone has a single count. The identical CDR3 is also encoded by other nucleotide sequences in the sample. The chain recombines TRBV5-6 with TRBJ2-7; the D is unclear. This CDR3 has 15 amino acids. CDR1 is SGHDT, CDR2 YYEEEE, per germline. The germline V and J ends were trimmed by 1 base and 0 bases, with 11 bases remaining between them. The CDR3 DNA follows: TGTGCCAGCAGCTTGCTTTCTGGGAACTCCTACGAGCAGTACTTC. Translated, it gives CASSLLSGNSYEQYF.

This chain joins TRBV7-2 and TRBJ1-2, with D possibly matching TRBD1 (5 bases). V lost 3 bases to trimming and J lost 7 bases, with 12 bases between them. Germline-derived CDR1 and CDR2 are SGHTA and FQGNSA. The length of the CDR3 is 13 residues. In nucleotides, the CDR3 is TGTGCCAGCAGCTTGCGAGGACAACTTGGCTACACCTTC. It is translated as CASSLRGQLGYTF.

V usage is TRBV5-1 and J usage is TRBJ2-1; 7 positions agree with TRBD2. Per germline, CDR1 SGHRS and CDR2 YFSETQ. The ends lost 4 bases at V and 4 bases at J; junction bases unmatched: 5. This CDR3 is built from 14 residues. DNA of the CDR3: TGCGCCAGCAGCGGGGCTAGCGGATACAATGAGCAGTTCTTC. Residues: CASSGASGYNEQFF.

In DNA, the CDR3 is TGCGCCAGCAGCTTGGGGGGCATAACTAATGAAAAACTGTTTTTT. Its protein is CASSLGGITNEKLFF. This chain joins TRBV5-1 and TRBJ1-4, with a weak D call TRBD1 (5 bases). V was cut by 0 bases and J by 1 base, with 7 bases left in between. CDR3 length: 15 residues. Germline CDR1 SGHRS, CDR2 YFSETQ.

This chain links TRBV6-5 with TRBJ1-1; D gene unclear. The germline V gene has CDR1 MNHEY and CDR2 SVGAGI. This CDR3 comprises 13 residues. With 7 bases removed from V and 1 base from J, the gap between germline ends came to 10 bases. The CDR3 loop reads CASNRVRNTEAFF. DNA of the CDR3: TGTGCCAGCAATCGGGTTCGGAACACTGAAGCTTTCTTT.

The chain has TRBV27 and TRBJ2-2; D possibly corresponds to TRBD2 (6 bases). Germline assignment: CDR1 MNHEY and CDR2 SMNVEV (reference sequence). This CDR3 spans 14 amino acids. V lost 5 bases, J lost 4 bases, and 11 bases lay in between. CDR3 sequence (DNA): TGTGCCAGCAGTGCTCAGGGAGGCACCGGGGAGCTGTTTTTT. The encoded protein is CASSAQGGTGELFF.

The chain couples TRBV10-3 to TRBJ2-5, with 9 positions matching TRBD2. CDR1 is ENHRY, CDR2 SYGVKD, per germline. This CDR3 spans 14 amino acids. With V trimmed by 5 bases and J by 5 bases, 6 bases remained unmatched. CDR3 protein: CAISSSGAGETQYF. DNA for the CDR3: TGTGCCATCAGTTCTAGCGGGGCCGGGGAGACCCAGTACTTC.

The chain uses TRBV29-1 and TRBJ2-7, with 13 bases that match TRBD2. Germline V CDR1 and CDR2: SQVTM, ANQGSEA. The CDR3 has 14 residues. The V segment lost 1 base and the J segment 3 bases; nucleotides outside the gene matches: 0. The CDR3 protein is CSVEGTSGGYEQYF. Written as DNA, the CDR3 is TGCAGCGTTGAAGGGACTAGCGGGGGCTACGAGCAGTACTTC.

The genes are TRBV11-2 and TRBJ2-5, with 11 nucleotides matching TRBD1. Germline V gene data show CDR1 as SGHAT and CDR2 as FQNNGV. There are 15 residues in the CDR3. The V gene end was trimmed by 5 bases and the J gene end by 4 bases; junction bases not matched to a gene: 6. The CDR3 DNA reads as TGTGCCAGCAGCACCACGGGACAGGGGGGAGAGACCCAGTACTTC. Amino acid sequence: CASSTTGQGGETQYF.

V and J are TRBV6-1 and TRBJ1-1; D might be TRBD1 (6 bases). V gave up 8 bases and J gave up 1 base, with 14 bases separating them. The CDR3 runs to 14 residues. Germline-derived CDR1 and CDR2 are MNHNS and SASEGT. The CDR3 reads CASGKGQTNTEAFF. The CDR3 coding sequence is TGTGCCAGCGGGAAAGGACAGACGAACACTGAAGCTTTCTTT.

Of note for this clone: Distinct nucleotide sequences in the sample also encode this CDR3. The genes are TRBV28 and TRBJ1-1, with 9 bases identical to TRBD1. Trimming took 6 bases from V and 3 from J; bases not matched to a gene: 5. CDR3 length: 14 amino acids. Germline CDR1 and CDR2: MDHEN and SYDVKM. CDR3 protein: CASSLWTGDTEAFF. In nucleotides, the CDR3 is TGTGCCAGCAGCCTTTGGACAGGGGACACTGAAGCTTTCTTT.

This clone was recorded only once. This chain connects TRBV2 to TRBJ1-1; D is ambiguous. The CDR3 covers 11 residues. V lost 2 bases, J lost 10 bases, and 8 bases lay in between. The germline V gene encodes CDR1 SNHLY and CDR2 FYNNEI. The CDR3 bases are TGTGCCAGCAGTGAACGGGATCTAGCTTTCTTT. Its protein product is CASSERDLAFF.

V and J are TRBV5-4 and TRBJ1-3; D is unresolved. Trimming took off 5 bases at V and 0 bases at J, with 9 bases between the two ends. The CDR3 sequence is 14 residues long. Germline V gene data show CDR1 as SGHNT and CDR2 as YYREEE (reference sequence). CDR3 protein: CASRTHPSGNTIYF. For the CDR3, the DNA is TGTGCCAGCAGAACACACCCCTCTGGAAACACCATATATTTT. Variable domain in full (rest from reference TRBV5-4 and TRBJ1-3): ETGVTQSPTHLIKTRGQQVTLRCSSQSGHNTVSWYQQALGQGPQFIFQYYREEENGRGNFPPRFSGLQFPNYSSELNVNALELDDSALYLCASRTHPSGNTIYFGEGSWLTVV.

This clone appeared a single time. The gene calls are TRBV10-3 and TRBJ2-5; 8 bases fit TRBD1. The DNA end lines up better with TRBJ2-7; the J call may be wrong. Germline lookup yields CDR1 ENHRY and CDR2 SYGVKD. The CDR3 sequence is 14 residues long. The CDR3 sequence: CAISVGTGSYEQYF. The CDR3 DNA follows: TGTGCCATCAGTGTAGGGACAGGCTCCTACGAGCAGTACTTC.